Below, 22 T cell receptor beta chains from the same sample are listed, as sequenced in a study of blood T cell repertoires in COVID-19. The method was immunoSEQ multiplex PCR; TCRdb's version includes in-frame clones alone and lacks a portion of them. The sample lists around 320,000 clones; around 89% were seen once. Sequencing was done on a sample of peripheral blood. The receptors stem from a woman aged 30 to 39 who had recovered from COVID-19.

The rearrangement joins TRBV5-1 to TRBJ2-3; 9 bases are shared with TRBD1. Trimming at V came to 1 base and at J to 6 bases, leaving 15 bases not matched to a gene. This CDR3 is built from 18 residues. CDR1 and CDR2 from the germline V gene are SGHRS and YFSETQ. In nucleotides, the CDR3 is TGCGCCAGCAGCTTGTTCCACGCGGGACAGGGATTCGGTGATACGCAGTATTTT. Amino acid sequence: CASSLFHAGQGFGDTQYF.

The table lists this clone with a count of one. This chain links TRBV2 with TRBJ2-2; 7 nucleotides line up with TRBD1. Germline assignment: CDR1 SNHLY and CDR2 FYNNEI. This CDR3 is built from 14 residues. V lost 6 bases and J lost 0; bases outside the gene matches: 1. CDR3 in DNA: TGTGCCAGCAGGGGGACAGCGAACACCGGGGAGCTGTTTTTT. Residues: CASRGTANTGELFF.

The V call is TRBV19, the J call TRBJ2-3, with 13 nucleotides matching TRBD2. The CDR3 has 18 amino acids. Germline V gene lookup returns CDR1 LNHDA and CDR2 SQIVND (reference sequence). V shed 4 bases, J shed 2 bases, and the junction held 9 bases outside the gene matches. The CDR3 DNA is TGTGCCAGTAGTAATCCTCTTACTAGCGGGGGGGTCACAGATACGCAGTATTTT. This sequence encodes CASSNPLTSGGVTDTQYF.

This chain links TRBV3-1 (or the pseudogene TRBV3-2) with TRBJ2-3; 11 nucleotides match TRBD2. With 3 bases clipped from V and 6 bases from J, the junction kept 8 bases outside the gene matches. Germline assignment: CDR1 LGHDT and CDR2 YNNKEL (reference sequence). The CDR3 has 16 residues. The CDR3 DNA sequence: TGTGCCAGCAGCCAGTACCTAGCGGGGGGATCGGATACGCAGTATTTT. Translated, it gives CASSQYLAGGSDTQYF.

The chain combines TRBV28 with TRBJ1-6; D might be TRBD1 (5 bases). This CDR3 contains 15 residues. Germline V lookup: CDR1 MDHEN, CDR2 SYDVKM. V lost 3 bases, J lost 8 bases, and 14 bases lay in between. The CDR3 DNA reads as TGTGCCAGCAGTTTGCTTTCCAGGGATGATTCACCCCTCCACTTT. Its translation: CASSLLSRDDSPLHF.

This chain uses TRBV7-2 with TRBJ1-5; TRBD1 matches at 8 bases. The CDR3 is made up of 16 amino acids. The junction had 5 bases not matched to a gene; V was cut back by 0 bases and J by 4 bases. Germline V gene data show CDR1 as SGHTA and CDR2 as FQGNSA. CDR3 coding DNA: TGTGCCAGCAGCTTAGCATCAGGGGGCGCAAATCAGCCCCAGCATTTT. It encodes CASSLASGGANQPQHF.

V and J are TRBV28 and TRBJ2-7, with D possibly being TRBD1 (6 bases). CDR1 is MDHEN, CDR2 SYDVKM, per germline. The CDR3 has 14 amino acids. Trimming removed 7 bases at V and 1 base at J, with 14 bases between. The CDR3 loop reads CASTLAGESYEQYF. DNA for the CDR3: TGTGCCAGCACTCTGGCAGGGGAGTCCTACGAGCAGTACTTC.

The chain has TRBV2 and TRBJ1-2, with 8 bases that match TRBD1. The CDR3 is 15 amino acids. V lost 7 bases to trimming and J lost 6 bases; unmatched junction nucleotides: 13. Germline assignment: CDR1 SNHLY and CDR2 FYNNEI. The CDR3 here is CASIEEGSGGHGYTF. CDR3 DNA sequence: TGTGCCAGCATCGAAGAAGGTTCAGGGGGCCATGGCTACACCTTC.

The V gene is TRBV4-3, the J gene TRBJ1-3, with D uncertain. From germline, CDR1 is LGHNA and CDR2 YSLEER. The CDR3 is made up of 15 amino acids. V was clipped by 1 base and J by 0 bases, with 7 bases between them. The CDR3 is CASSQVSASGNTIYF. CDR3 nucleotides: TGCGCCAGCAGCCAAGTTAGTGCCTCTGGAAACACCATATATTTT.

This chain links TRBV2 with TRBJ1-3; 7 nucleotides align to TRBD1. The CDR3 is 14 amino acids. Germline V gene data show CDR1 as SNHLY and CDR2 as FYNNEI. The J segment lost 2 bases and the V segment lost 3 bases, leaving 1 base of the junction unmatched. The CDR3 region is CASSDQGAGNTIYF. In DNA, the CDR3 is TGTGCCAGCAGTGATCAGGGGGCTGGAAACACCATATATTTT.

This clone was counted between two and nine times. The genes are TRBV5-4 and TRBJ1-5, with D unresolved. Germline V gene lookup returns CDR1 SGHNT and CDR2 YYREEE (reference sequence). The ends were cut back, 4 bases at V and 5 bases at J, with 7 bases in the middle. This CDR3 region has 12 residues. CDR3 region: CASSHPDQPQHF. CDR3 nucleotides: TGTGCCAGCAGCCACCCGGATCAGCCCCAGCATTTT.

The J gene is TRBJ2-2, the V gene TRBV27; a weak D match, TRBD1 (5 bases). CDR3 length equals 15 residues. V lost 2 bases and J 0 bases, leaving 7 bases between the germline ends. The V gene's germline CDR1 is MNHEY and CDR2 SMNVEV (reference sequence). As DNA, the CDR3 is TGTGCCAGCAGTTTAAGGGGAACGAACACCGGGGAGCTGTTTTTT. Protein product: CASSLRGTNTGELFF.

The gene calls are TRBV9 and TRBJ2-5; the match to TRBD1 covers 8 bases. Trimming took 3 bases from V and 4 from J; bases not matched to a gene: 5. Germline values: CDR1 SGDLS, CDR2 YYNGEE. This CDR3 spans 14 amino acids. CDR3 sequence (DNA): TGTGCCAGCAGCGGATGGACAGGGTCAGAGACCCAGTACTTC. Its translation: CASSGWTGSETQYF.

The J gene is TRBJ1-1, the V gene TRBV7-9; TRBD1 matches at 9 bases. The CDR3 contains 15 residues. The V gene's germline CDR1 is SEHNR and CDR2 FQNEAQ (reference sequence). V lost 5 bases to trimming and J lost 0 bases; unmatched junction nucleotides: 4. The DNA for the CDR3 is TGTGCCAGCAGCCCAGGACAGGGGATGAACACTGAAGCTTTCTTT. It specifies CASSPGQGMNTEAFF.

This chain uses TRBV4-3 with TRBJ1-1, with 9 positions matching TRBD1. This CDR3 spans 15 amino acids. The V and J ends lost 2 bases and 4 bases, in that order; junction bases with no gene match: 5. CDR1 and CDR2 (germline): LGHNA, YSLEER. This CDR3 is CASSQPGQGRTEAFF. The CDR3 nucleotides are TGCGCCAGCAGCCAACCGGGACAGGGACGCACTGAAGCTTTCTTT.

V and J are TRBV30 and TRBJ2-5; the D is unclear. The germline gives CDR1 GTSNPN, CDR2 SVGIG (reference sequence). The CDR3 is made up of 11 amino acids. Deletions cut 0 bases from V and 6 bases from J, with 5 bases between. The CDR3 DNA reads TGTGCCTGGAGTGTACTCCAGACCCAGTACTTC. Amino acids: CAWSVLQTQYF.

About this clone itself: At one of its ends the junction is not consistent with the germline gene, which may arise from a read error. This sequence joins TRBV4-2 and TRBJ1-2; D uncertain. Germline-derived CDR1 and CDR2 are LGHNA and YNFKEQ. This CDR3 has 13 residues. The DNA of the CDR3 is TGTGCCAGCAGTCAAGGTAAAAACTATGGCTACACCTTC. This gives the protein CASSQGKNYGYTF.

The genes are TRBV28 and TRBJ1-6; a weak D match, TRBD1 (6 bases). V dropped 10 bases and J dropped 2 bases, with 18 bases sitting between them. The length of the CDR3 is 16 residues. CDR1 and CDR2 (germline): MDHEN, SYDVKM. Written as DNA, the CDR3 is TGTGCCACCTGGACAGCTTTAGAGGCCTATAATTCACCCCTCCACTTT. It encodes CATWTALEAYNSPLHF.

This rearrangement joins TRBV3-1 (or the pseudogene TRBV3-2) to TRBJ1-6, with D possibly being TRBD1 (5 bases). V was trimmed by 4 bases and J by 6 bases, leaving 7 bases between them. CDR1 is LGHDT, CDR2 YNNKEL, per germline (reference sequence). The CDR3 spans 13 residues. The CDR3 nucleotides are TGTGCCAGCAGCCTCAGGGCTAATTCACCCCTCCACTTT. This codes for CASSLRANSPLHF.

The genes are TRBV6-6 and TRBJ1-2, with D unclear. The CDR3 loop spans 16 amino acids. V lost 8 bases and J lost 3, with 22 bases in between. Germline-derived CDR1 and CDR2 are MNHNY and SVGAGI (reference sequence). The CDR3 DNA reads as TGTGCCAGCCTTGGCCAGATGGGCAACGGCGACTATGGCTACACCTTC. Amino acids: CASLGQMGNGDYGYTF.

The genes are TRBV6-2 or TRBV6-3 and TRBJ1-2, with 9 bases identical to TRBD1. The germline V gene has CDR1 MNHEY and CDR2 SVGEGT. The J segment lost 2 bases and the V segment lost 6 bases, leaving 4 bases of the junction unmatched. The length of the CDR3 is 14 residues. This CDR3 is CASSRDRENYGYTF. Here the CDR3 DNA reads TGTGCCAGCAGCCGGGACAGGGAAAACTATGGCTACACCTTC.

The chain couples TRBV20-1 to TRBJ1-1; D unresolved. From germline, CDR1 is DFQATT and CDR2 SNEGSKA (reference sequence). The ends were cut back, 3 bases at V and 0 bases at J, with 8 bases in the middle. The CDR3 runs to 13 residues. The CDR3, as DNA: TGCAGTGCTAGTTCTGGGCTGAACACTGAAGCTTTCTTT. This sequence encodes CSASSGLNTEAFF.